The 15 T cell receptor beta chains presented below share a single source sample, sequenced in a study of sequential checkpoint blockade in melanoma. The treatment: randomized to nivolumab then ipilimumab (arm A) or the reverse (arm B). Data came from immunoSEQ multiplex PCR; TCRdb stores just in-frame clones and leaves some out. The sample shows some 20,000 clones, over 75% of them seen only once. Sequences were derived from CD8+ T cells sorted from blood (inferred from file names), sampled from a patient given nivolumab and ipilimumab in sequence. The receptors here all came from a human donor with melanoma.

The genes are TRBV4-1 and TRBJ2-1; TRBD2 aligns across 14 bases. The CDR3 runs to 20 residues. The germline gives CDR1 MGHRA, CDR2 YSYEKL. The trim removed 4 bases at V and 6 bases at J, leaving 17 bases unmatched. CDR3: CASSLRLAGGASPLLNEQFF. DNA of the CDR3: TGCGCCAGCAGCCTAAGACTAGCGGGAGGGGCCTCCCCACTCCTCAATGAGCAGTTCTTC.

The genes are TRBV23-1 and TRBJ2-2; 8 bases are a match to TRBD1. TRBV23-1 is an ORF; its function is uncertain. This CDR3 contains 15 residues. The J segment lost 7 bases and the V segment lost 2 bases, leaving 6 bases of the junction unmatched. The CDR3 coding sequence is TGCGCCAGCAGTCAAACCTACAGGGGGAACGGGGAGCTGTTTTTT. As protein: CASSQTYRGNGELFF.

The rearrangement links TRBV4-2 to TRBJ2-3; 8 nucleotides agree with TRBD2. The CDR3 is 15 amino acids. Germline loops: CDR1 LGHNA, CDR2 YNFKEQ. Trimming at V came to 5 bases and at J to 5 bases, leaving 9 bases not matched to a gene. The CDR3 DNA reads TGTGCCAGCAGCGCGCTCGGGGGGGGAGGAGATACGCAGTATTTT. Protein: CASSALGGGGDTQYF.

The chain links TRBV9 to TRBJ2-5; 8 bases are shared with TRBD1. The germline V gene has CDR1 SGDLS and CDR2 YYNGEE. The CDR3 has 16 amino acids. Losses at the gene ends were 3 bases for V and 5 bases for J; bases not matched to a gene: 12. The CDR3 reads CASSDGTGPLVETQYF. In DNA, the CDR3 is TGTGCCAGCAGCGACGGGACAGGACCTCTTGTGGAGACCCAGTACTTC.

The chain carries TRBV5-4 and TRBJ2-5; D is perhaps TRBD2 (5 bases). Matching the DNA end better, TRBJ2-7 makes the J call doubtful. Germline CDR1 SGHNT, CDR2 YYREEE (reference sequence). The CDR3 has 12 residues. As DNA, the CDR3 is TGTGCCAGCAGCTTGGCCGGACTCGAGCAGTACTTC. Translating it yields CASSLAGLEQYF.

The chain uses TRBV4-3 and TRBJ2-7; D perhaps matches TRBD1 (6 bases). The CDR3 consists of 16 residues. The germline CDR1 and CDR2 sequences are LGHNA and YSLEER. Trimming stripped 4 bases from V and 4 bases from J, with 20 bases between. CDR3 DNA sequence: TGCGCCAGCAGCCCTCAATCCGACAGGCAAGGGTACGAGCAGTACTTC. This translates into CASSPQSDRQGYEQYF.

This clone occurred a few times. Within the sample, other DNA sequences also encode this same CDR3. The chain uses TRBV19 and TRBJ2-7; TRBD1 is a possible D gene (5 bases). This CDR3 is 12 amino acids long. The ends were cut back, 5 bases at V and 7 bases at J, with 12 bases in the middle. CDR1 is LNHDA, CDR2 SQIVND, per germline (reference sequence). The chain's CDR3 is CASSPSDTEQYF. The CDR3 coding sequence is TGTGCCAGTAGTCCCTCGGACACTGAGCAGTACTTC. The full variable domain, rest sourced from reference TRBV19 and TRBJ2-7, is DGGITQSPKYLFRKEGQNVTLSCEQNLNHDAMYWYRQDPGQGLRLIYYSQIVNDFQKGDIAEGYSVSREKKESFPLTVTSAQKNPTAFYLCASSPSDTEQYFGPGTRLTVT.

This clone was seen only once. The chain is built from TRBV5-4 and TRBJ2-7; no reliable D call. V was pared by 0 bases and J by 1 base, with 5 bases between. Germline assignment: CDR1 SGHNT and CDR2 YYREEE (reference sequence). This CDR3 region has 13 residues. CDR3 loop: CASSLVGSYEQYF. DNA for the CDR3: TGTGCCAGCAGCTTGGTCGGGTCCTACGAGCAGTACTTC.

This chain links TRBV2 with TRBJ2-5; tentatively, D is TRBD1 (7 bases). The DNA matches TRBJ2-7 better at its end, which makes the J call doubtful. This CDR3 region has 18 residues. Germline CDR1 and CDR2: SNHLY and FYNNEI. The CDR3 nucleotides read TGTGCCAGCAGTGAACACGAGGGGGGACAGAAACACTCCTACGAGCAGTACTTC. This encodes CASSEHEGGQKHSYEQYF.

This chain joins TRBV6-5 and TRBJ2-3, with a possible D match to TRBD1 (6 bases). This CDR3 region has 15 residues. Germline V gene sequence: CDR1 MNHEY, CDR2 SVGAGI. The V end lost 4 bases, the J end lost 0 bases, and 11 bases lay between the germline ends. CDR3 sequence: CASSFTGISTDTQYF. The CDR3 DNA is TGTGCCAGCAGTTTCACAGGGATCAGCACAGATACGCAGTATTTT.

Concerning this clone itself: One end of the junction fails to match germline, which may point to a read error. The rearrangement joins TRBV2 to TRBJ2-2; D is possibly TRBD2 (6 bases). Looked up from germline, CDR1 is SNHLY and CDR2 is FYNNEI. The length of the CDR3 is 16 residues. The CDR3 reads CASRALPGGNAGELFF. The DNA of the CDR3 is TGTGCCAGCAGGGCCCTCCCCGGCGGGAACGCCGGGGAGCTGTTTTTT.

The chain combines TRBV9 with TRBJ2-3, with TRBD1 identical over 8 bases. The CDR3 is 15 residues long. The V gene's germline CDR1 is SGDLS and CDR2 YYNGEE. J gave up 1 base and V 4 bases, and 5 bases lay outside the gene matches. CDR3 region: CASSPGTGGTDTQYF. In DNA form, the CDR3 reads TGTGCCAGCAGCCCCGGGACAGGCGGCACAGATACGCAGTATTTT. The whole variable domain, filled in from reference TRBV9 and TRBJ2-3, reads DSGVTQTPKHLITATGQRVTLRCSPRSGDLSVYWYQQSLDQGLQFLIQYYNGEERAKGNILERFSAQQFPDLHSELNLSSLELGDSALYFCASSPGTGGTDTQYFGPGTRLTVL.

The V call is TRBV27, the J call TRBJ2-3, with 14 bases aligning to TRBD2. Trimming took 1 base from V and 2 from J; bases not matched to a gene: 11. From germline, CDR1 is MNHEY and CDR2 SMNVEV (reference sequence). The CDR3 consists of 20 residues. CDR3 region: CASSLYEPGTSGGITDTQYF. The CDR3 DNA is TGTGCCAGCAGTTTATATGAGCCGGGGACTAGCGGGGGAATCACAGATACGCAGTATTTT.

CDR3 amino acids: CASSTGTSGSDYEQYF. The DNA for the CDR3 is TGTGCCAGTAGTACAGGGACTAGCGGGAGCGATTACGAGCAGTACTTC. The chain recombines TRBV19 with TRBJ2-5, with 14 positions matching TRBD2. The DNA end is more similar to TRBJ2-7, so the J call may be wrong. Germline loops: CDR1 LNHDA, CDR2 SQIVND (reference sequence). The CDR3 sequence is 16 residues long.

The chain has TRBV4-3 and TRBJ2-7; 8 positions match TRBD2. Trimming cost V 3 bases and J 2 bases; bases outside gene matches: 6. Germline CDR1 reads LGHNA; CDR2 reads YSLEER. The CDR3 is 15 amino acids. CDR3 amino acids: CASSQVLAETYEQYF. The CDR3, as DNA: TGCGCCAGCAGCCAGGTACTAGCGGAAACCTACGAGCAGTACTTC.